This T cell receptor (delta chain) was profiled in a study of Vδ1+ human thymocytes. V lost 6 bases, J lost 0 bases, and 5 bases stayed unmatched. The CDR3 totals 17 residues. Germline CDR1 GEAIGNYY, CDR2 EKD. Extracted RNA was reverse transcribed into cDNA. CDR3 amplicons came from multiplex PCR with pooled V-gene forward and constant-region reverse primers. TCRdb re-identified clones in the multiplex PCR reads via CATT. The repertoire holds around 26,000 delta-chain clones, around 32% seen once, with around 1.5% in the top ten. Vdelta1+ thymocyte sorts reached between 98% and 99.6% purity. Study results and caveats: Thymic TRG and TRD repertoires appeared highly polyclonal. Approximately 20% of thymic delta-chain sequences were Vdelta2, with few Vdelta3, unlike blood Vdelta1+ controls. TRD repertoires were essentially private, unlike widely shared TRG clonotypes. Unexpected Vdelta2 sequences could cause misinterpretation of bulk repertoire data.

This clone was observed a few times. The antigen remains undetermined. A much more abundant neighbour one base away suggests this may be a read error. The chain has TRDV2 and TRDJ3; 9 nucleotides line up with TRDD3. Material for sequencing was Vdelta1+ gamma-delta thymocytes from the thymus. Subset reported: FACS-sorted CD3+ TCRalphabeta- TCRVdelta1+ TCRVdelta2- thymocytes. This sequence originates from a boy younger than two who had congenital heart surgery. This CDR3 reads CACSYWGSSWDTRQMFF. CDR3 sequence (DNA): TGTGCCTGTTCCTACTGGGGGAGCTCCTGGGACACCCGACAGATGTTTTTC.